Presented here are 8 T cell receptor beta chains from one specimen sequenced in a study of identical twins. TCRdb redid the calling of the 5' RACE reads with MiXCR, one entry per CDR3 protein. The table records some 590,000 distinct CDR3 sequences, nearly 10% of them present only once. These data also featured in a second study, about yellow fever vaccine responses in identical twins.

The material sequenced was PBMCs. The receptors shown here come from a woman younger than 30 in good health.

This clonotype was found many times. The genes are TRBV5-1 and TRBJ2-7, with D maybe TRBD1 (6 bases). Germline loops: CDR1 SGHRS, CDR2 YFSETQ. V lost 1 base to trimming and J lost 4 bases, with 12 bases between them. This CDR3 spans 14 amino acids. The CDR3 loop is CASSLSGVLYEQYF. CDR3 in DNA: TGCGCCAGCAGCTTGTCAGGGGTTCTGTACGAGCAGTACTTC.

This clonotype was picked up a small number of times. The chain employs TRBV10-2 and TRBJ2-1; 9 nucleotides agree with TRBD2. The germline V gene has CDR1 WSHSY and CDR2 SAAADI. Losses at the gene ends were 5 bases for V and 7 bases for J; bases not matched to a gene: 9. This CDR3 comprises 15 residues. The DNA for the CDR3 is TGCGCCAGCAGTCAACCTAGCGGGACTGGTAATGAGCAGTTCTTC. Translating gives CASSQPSGTGNEQFF.

J is TRBJ2-7 and V is TRBV14; unclear D gene. Germline V gene data show CDR1 as SGHDN and CDR2 as FVKESK. V lost 5 bases, J lost 5 bases, and 16 bases lay in between. This CDR3 spans 14 amino acids. The CDR3 reads CASSTRSGPHEQYF. The CDR3 DNA is TGTGCCAGCAGCACCCGCTCGGGTCCCCACGAGCAGTACTTC. Filled out from reference TRBV14 and TRBJ2-7, the complete variable domain reads EAGVTQFPSHSVIEKGQTVTLRCDPISGHDNLYWYRRVMGKEIKFLLHFVKESKQDESGMPNNRFLAERTGGTYSTLKVQPAELEDSGVYFCASSTRSGPHEQYFGPGTRLTVT.

The rearrangement links TRBV5-1 to TRBJ2-3, with TRBD2 matching 7 bases. V was clipped by 2 bases and J by 1 base; unmatched bases: 13. The germline CDR1 and CDR2 sequences are SGHRS and YFSETQ. This CDR3 contains 18 residues. CDR3 nucleotide sequence: TGCGCCAGCAGCTTCCGGGACTACCAATTCCTACGCACAGATACGCAGTATTTT. Protein: CASSFRDYQFLRTDTQYF.

The V and J genes are TRBV28 and TRBJ2-7; 7 positions match TRBD1. This CDR3 is built from 15 residues. J was trimmed by 2 bases and V by 4 bases; bases with no gene match: 8. The germline V gene has CDR1 MDHEN and CDR2 SYDVKM. Written as DNA, the CDR3 is TGTGCCAGCAGTTGGAGACAGGGATGGACCTACGAGCAGTACTTC. This codes for CASSWRQGWTYEQYF.

This clonotype came up a few times. The rearrangement links TRBV28 to TRBJ1-1; 7 bases match TRBD1. The ends lost 5 bases at V and 9 bases at J; junction bases unmatched: 12. The CDR3 contains 14 residues. Germline loops: CDR1 MDHEN, CDR2 SYDVKM. CDR3 bases: TGTGCCAGCAGTGGTACAGGGGTGGTTACTAAAGCTTTCTTT. Translation gives CASSGTGVVTKAFF.

This clonotype was recorded at least ten times. This chain links TRBV4-1 with TRBJ2-4; TRBD1 matches 9 bases. The CDR3 loop spans 16 amino acids. The V segment lost 0 bases and the J segment 2 bases; nucleotides outside the gene matches: 2. The V gene's germline CDR1 is MGHRA and CDR2 YSYEKL. Here the CDR3 DNA reads TGCGCCAGCAGCCAAGAGGGGACAGGGACCAAAAACATTCAGTACTTC. It encodes CASSQEGTGTKNIQYF.

This clonotype was counted ten times or more. The chain links TRBV6-1 to TRBJ2-3; D unclear. The CDR3 loop spans 13 amino acids. Trimming took 6 bases from V and 8 from J, leaving 15 bases between them. CDR1 and CDR2 (germline): MNHNS, SASEGT. The CDR3 DNA is TGTGCCAGCAGGGCCGGGCGGCGCGGTACGCAGTATTTT. This encodes CASRAGRRGTQYF.